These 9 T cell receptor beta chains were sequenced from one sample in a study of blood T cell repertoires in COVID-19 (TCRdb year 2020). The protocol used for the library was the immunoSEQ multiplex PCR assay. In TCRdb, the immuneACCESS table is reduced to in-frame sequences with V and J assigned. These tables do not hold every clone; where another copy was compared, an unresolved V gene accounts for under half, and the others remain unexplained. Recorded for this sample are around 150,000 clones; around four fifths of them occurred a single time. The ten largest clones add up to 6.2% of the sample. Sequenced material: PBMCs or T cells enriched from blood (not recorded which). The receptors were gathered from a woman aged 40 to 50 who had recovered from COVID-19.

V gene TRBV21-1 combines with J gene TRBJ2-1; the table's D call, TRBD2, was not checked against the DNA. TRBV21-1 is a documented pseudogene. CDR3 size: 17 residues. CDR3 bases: TGTGCCAGCAGCAAAGAGGAGGTCGCTAGTCTATTCCATGAGCAGTTCTTC. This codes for CASSKEEVASLFHEQFF.

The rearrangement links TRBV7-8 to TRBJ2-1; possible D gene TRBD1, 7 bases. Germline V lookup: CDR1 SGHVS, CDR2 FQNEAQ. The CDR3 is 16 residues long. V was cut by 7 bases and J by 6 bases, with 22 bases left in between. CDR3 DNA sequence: TGTGCCAGCAACCAAGGGGGGCTAGGGGGCCTCAATGAGCAGTTCTTC. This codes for CASNQGGLGGLNEQFF.

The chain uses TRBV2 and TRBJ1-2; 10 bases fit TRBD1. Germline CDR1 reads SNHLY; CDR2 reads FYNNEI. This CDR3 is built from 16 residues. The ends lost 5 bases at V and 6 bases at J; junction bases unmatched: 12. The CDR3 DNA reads TGTGCCAGCAGTTCAGACAGGGGGCCTCTTCCTAATGGCTACACCTTC. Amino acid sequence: CASSSDRGPLPNGYTF.

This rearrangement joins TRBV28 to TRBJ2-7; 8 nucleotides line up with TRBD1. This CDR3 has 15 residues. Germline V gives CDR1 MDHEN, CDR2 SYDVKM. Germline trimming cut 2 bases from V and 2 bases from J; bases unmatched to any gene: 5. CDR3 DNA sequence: TGTGCCAGCAGTTTAGGAGGACAGGGAACCTACGAGCAGTACTTC. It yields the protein CASSLGGQGTYEQYF. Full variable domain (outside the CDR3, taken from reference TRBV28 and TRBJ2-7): DVKVTQSSRYLVKRTGEKVFLECVQDMDHENMFWYRQDPGLGLRLIYFSYDVKMKEKGDIPEGYSVSREKKERFSLILESASTNQTSMYLCASSLGGQGTYEQYFGPGTRLTVT.

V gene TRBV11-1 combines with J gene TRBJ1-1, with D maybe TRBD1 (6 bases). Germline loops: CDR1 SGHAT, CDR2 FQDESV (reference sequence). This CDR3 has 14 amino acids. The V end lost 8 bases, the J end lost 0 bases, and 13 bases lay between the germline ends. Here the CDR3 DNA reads TGTGCCAGCTCTACAGGGTTCATGAACACTGAAGCTTTCTTT. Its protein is CASSTGFMNTEAFF.

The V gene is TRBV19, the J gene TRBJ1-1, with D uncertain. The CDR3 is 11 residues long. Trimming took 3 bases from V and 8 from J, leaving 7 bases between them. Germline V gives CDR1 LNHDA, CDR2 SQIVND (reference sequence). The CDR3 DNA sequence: TGTGCCAGTAGTATTTTCGGGGAAGCTTTCTTT. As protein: CASSIFGEAFF. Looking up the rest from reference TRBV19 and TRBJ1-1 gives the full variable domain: DGGITQSPKYLFRKEGQNVTLSCEQNLNHDAMYWYRQDPGQGLRLIYYSQIVNDFQKGDIAEGYSVSREKKESFPLTVTSAQKNPTAFYLCASSIFGEAFFGQGTRLTVV.

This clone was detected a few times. The CDR3 protein is CASSFDSAGGYTF. For the CDR3, the DNA is TGCGCCAGCAGCTTCGACAGTGCCGGTGGCTACACCTTC. The chain joins TRBV5-1 to TRBJ1-2; the D gene is possibly TRBD1 (5 bases). The CDR3 loop spans 13 amino acids. The V end lost 2 bases, the J end lost 7 bases, and 12 bases lay between the germline ends. Per the germline V gene, CDR1 is SGHRS and CDR2 is YFSETQ.

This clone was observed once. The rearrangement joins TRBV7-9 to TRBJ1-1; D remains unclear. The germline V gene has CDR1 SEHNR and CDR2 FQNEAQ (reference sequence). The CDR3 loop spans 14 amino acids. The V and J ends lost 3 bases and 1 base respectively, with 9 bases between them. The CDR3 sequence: CASSLAQRNTEAFF. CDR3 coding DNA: TGTGCCAGCAGCTTGGCACAGAGGAACACTGAAGCTTTCTTT. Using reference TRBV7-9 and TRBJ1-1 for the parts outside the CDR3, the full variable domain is DTGVSQNPRHKITKRGQNVTFRCDPISEHNRLYWYRQTLGQGPEFLTYFQNEAQLEKSRLLSDRFSAERPKGSFSTLEIQRTEQGDSAMYLCASSLAQRNTEAFFGQGTRLTVV.

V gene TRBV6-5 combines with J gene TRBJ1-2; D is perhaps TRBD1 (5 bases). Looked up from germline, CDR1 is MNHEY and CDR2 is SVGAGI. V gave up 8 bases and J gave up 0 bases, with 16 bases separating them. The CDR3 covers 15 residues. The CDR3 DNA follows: TGTGCCAGCGCGCGAAGGGGAGGGGCTAACTATGGCTACACCTTC. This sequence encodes CASARRGGANYGYTF.